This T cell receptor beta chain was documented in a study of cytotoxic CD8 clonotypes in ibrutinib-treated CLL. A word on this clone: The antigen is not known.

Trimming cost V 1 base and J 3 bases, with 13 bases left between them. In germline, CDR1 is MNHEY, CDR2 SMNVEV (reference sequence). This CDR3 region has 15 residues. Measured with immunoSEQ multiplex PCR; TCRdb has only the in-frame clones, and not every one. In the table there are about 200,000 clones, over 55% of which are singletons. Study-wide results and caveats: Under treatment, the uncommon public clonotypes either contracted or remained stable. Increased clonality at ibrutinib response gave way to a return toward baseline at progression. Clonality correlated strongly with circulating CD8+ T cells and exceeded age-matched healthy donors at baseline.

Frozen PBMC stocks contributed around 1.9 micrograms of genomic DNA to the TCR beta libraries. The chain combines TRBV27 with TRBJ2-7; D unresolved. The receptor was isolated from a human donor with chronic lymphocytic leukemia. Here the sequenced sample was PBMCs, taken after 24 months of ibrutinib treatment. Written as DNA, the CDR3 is TGTGCCAGCAGTTTATTTCTTGACTCCGTCTACGAGCAGTACTTC. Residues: CASSLFLDSVYEQYF.